Each of the 21 T cell receptor beta chains below was sequenced from the same sample in a study of blood T cells in healthy people across ages (dated by TCRdb to the mid-2010s). Library prep was done by 5' RACE. The listed sequencing device is Illumina HiSeq 2500. A second PCR of roughly 6 to 12 cycles was performed with a sample-barcoded 5' primer and a J-beta primer mix. The public sequencing data were trimmed at Q25 with fastp and processed into clonotypes with MiXCR by TCRdb, which kept only in-frame beta chains. Here each entry gathers all rows of one CDR3 protein and keeps the most common genes and DNA. The sample has approximately 760,000 distinct CDR3 sequences on record, around 25% of them singletons. The ten largest clones add up to 9.4% of the sample. The same data also contributed to another study, on T cells of mothers and their children.

Sequenced input: blood. These receptors originate from a boy between 5 and 17 years old in good health.

The chain combines TRBV5-1 with TRBJ2-5; 7 bases align to TRBD2. The J call is uncertain, as TRBJ2-1 better fits the DNA end. The CDR3 spans 15 residues. Germline CDR1 SGHRS, CDR2 YFSETQ. The CDR3 spells CASSLGTKGGGEQFF. CDR3 coding DNA: TGCGCCAGCAGCTTAGGGACCAAGGGCGGGGGTGAGCAGTTCTTC.

CDR3 in DNA: TGTGCCAGCAGCTTAATGGCTGCCGACACAGATACGCAGTATTTT. It specifies CASSLMAADTDTQYF. V usage is TRBV7-3 and J usage is TRBJ2-3; no clear D. The ends were cut back, 1 base at V and 2 bases at J, with 10 bases in the middle. The CDR3 contains 15 residues. Germline V gene sequence: CDR1 SGHTA, CDR2 FQGTGA.

This chain links TRBV28 with TRBJ2-5; 10 bases agree with TRBD2. This CDR3 spans 20 amino acids. Unmatched junction bases numbered 24, after V lost 6 bases and J lost 5 bases. Germline loops: CDR1 MDHEN, CDR2 SYDVKM. CDR3: CASSPLGFRGLAGGRETQYF. The CDR3 nucleotides read TGTGCCAGCAGCCCCCTTGGGTTTAGAGGGTTAGCGGGAGGTCGGGAGACCCAGTACTTC.

This clonotype has a handful of counts. This chain joins TRBV5-5 and TRBJ1-2; 7 nucleotides line up with TRBD1. This CDR3 comprises 14 residues. Germline lookup yields CDR1 SGHKS and CDR2 YYEKEE (reference sequence). Unmatched junction bases numbered 4, after V lost 4 bases and J lost 1 base. In DNA form, the CDR3 reads TGTGCCAGCAGCCCGGGGACAGTTAACTATGGCTACACCTTC. The encoded protein is CASSPGTVNYGYTF.

The J gene is TRBJ1-2, the V gene TRBV28; TRBD1 aligns across 11 bases. In germline, CDR1 is MDHEN, CDR2 SYDVKM. After removal of 4 bases from V and 6 bases from J, the junction contained 7 bases not matched to a gene. The CDR3 spans 15 residues. The CDR3 sequence: CASSSGTGGIHGYTF. CDR3 nucleotide sequence: TGTGCCAGCAGTTCCGGGACAGGGGGGATCCATGGCTACACCTTC.

J is TRBJ2-1 and V is TRBV20-1, with 11 bases matching TRBD1. The V segment lost 1 base and the J segment 10 bases; nucleotides outside the gene matches: 6. Germline CDR1 DFQATT, CDR2 SNEGSKA (reference sequence). This CDR3 spans 14 amino acids. The CDR3 protein is CSARVDRGLREQFF. Here the CDR3 DNA reads TGCAGTGCTAGAGTGGACAGGGGGCTTCGGGAGCAGTTCTTC.

For this clonotype: At one end the junction does not follow the germline gene, possibly because of a read error. The CDR3 nucleotides read TGTGCCAGCAGTATATCAGGGTATTATTACGATGAGCAGTTCTTC. The encoded protein is CASSISGYYYDEQFF. The chain has TRBV27 and TRBJ2-1, with a tentative D call TRBD1 (5 bases). The germline V gene has CDR1 MNHEY and CDR2 SMNVEV (reference sequence). The CDR3 is made up of 15 amino acids.

V is TRBV5-1 and J is TRBJ1-2; possible D gene TRBD1, 6 bases. The V end was cut by 7 bases, the J end by 5 bases, with 21 bases between. This CDR3 contains 15 residues. The germline CDR1 and CDR2 sequences are SGHRS and YFSETQ. The CDR3, as DNA: TGCGCCAGCCACCTGGGGGGCAGAGAATCTTATGGCTACACCTTC. Translation: CASHLGGRESYGYTF.

The gene calls are TRBV29-1 and TRBJ2-5; 8 nucleotides agree with TRBD2. Germline CDR1 is SQVTM and CDR2 is ANQGSEA. The CDR3 spans 13 residues. The J segment lost 4 bases and the V segment lost 7 bases, leaving 8 bases of the junction unmatched. Here the CDR3 reads CSGLWAGGETQYF. The CDR3 nucleotides are TGCAGCGGCCTTTGGGCGGGAGGAGAGACCCAGTACTTC.

The V gene is TRBV5-1, the J gene TRBJ2-5, with 8 bases identical to TRBD1. The J call could be wrong; TRBJ2-1 is a better fit for the DNA end. The CDR3 extends over 14 amino acids. Germline CDR1 is SGHRS and CDR2 is YFSETQ. Here the CDR3 reads CASSATGAPNEQFF. CDR3 coding DNA: TGCGCCAGCAGCGCGACAGGGGCACCTAATGAGCAGTTCTTC.

The gene calls are TRBV11-2 and TRBJ1-1; D call uncertain. CDR3 size: 13 residues. The germline V gene encodes CDR1 SGHAT and CDR2 FQNNGV. Trimming cost V 0 bases and J 4 bases, with 6 bases left between them. DNA of the CDR3: TGTGCCAGCAGCTTAGAGGCTGGCACTGAAGCTTTCTTT. Translation: CASSLEAGTEAFF. Together with reference TRBV11-2 and TRBJ1-1, the CDR3 gives the full variable domain: EAGVAQSPRYKIIEKRQSVAFWCNPISGHATLYWYQQILGQGPKLLIQFQNNGVVDDSQLPKDRFSAERLKGVDSTLKIQPAKLEDSAVYLCASSLEAGTEAFFGQGTRLTVV.

This clonotype has a handful of counts. The chain uses TRBV14 and TRBJ2-3, with a tentative D call TRBD1 (6 bases). V lost 1 base, J lost 11 bases, and 7 bases lay in between. Germline values: CDR1 SGHDN, CDR2 FVKESK. CDR3 length: 11 amino acids. The CDR3 protein is CASSQGGQQYF. In DNA, the CDR3 is TGTGCCAGCAGCCAAGGGGGACAGCAGTATTTT.

This clonotype was seen more than once but under ten times. The rearrangement uses TRBV4-2 and TRBJ1-1, with D perhaps matching TRBD1 (5 bases). Trimming shortened V by 1 base and J by 5 bases, and 14 bases separated the two germline ends. This CDR3 is built from 15 residues. Germline V lookup: CDR1 LGHNA, CDR2 YNFKEQ. CDR3 DNA: TGTGCCAGCAGCCAAGGTCAGGGTTCCCTGACTGAAGCTTTCTTT. Translating gives CASSQGQGSLTEAFF.

The genes are TRBV28 and TRBJ2-2; a possible D gene is TRBD2 (6 bases). Trimming cost V 10 bases and J 4 bases, with 13 bases left between them. Germline CDR1 is MDHEN and CDR2 is SYDVKM. The CDR3 totals 13 residues. The CDR3 DNA sequence: TGTGCCACCGGGAGTTTGAGCACCGGGGAGCTGTTTTTT. Translated: CATGSLSTGELFF.

The chain carries TRBV25-1 and TRBJ1-4; D unresolved. The CDR3 sequence is 14 residues long. Germline loops: CDR1 MGHDK, CDR2 SYGVNS. V gave up 1 base and J gave up 5 bases, with 8 bases separating them. The CDR3 reads CASSELGQNEKLFF. CDR3 coding DNA: TGTGCCAGCAGTGAATTGGGCCAGAATGAAAAACTGTTTTTT.

This sequence joins TRBV9 and TRBJ2-3; no clear D. Per germline, CDR1 SGDLS and CDR2 YYNGEE. Trimming took 1 base from V and 5 from J, leaving 11 bases between them. The CDR3 extends over 14 amino acids. The CDR3 DNA follows: TGTGCCAGCAGCGTATGGGCTGGCGGAGATACGCAGTATTTT. Translating it yields CASSVWAGGDTQYF.

The rearrangement links TRBV4-1 to TRBJ2-3; TRBD2 matches at 14 bases. With V trimmed by 1 base and J by 5 bases, 14 bases remained unmatched. This CDR3 spans 20 amino acids. CDR1 MGHRA and CDR2 YSYEKL come from the germline V gene. The CDR3 region has the DNA TGCGCCAGCAGCCAAGTGCCCGGGACTAGCGGGAGCTCCCTCAAAGATACGCAGTATTTT. It encodes CASSQVPGTSGSSLKDTQYF.

This clonotype was detected only a few times. The J gene is TRBJ2-1, the V gene TRBV15; no clear D gene. The V end was cut by 0 bases, the J end by 4 bases, with 4 bases between. CDR1 is LNHNV, CDR2 YYDKDF, per germline (reference sequence). The CDR3 sequence is 13 residues long. Here the CDR3 reads CATSREDYNEQFF. Written as DNA, the CDR3 is TGTGCCACCAGCAGAGAAGATTACAATGAGCAGTTCTTC.

This clonotype was detected only a few times. V usage is TRBV6-6 and J usage is TRBJ2-7; D may be TRBD2 (6 bases). From germline, CDR1 is MNHNY and CDR2 SVGAGI (reference sequence). Trimming left V 6 bases short and J 0 bases short, with 15 bases between. CDR3 length equals 15 residues. CDR3 loop: CASSAGLQSSYEQYF. The CDR3 DNA reads as TGTGCCAGCAGCGCGGGACTCCAGAGCTCCTACGAGCAGTACTTC.

The V call is TRBV18, the J call TRBJ2-5, with 9 bases matching TRBD1. CDR1 is KGHSH and CDR2 is LQKENI in the germline V gene. The CDR3 has 14 amino acids. Trimming at V came to 5 bases and at J to 2 bases, leaving 3 bases not matched to a gene. The CDR3 loop reads CASSAGTGQETQYF. The DNA of the CDR3 is TGTGCCAGCTCAGCCGGGACAGGGCAAGAGACCCAGTACTTC.

This chain uses TRBV20-1 with TRBJ1-4, with TRBD1 matching 9 bases. This CDR3 region has 13 residues. Germline V lookup: CDR1 DFQATT, CDR2 SNEGSKA (reference sequence). Trimming removed 5 bases from V and 5 bases from J; junction bases left unmatched: 3. CDR3 protein: CSAEGTGNEKLFF. CDR3 bases: TGCAGTGCTGAAGGGACAGGGAATGAAAAACTGTTTTTT.